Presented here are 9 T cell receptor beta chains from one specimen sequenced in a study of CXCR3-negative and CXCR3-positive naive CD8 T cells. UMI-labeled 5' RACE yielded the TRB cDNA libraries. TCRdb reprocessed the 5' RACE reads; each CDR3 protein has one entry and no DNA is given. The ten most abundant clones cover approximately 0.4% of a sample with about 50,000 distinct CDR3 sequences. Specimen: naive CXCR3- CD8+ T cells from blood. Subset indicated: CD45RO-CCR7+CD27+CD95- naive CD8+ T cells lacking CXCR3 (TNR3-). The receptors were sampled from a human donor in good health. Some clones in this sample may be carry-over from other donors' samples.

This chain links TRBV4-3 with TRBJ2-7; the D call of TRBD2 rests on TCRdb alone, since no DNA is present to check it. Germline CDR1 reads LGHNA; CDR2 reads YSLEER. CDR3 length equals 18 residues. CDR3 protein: CASSQESGGAIGSYEQYF.

CDR3 sequence reads: CASLGLTGKDGYTF. The chain carries TRBV25-1 and TRBJ1-2; TCRdb reports TRBD1, a call that lacks DNA to check it against. In germline, CDR1 is MGHDK, CDR2 SYGVNS. The CDR3 covers 14 residues.

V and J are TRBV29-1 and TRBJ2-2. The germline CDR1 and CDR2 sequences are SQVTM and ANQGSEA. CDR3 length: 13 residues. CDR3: CSVEDALTGELFF.

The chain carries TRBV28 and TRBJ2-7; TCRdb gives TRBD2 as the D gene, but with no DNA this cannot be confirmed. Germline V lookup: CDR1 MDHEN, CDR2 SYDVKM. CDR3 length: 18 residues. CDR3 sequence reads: CASSLKPPGLADSYEQYF. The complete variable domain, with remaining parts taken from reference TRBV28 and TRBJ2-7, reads DVKVTQSSRYLVKRTGEKVFLECVQDMDHENMFWYRQDPGLGLRLIYFSYDVKMKEKGDIPEGYSVSREKKERFSLILESASTNQTSMYLCASSLKPPGLADSYEQYFGPGTRLTVT.

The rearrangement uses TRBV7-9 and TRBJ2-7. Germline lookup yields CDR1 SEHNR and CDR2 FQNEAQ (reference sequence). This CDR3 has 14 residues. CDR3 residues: CASSLGGESYEQYF.

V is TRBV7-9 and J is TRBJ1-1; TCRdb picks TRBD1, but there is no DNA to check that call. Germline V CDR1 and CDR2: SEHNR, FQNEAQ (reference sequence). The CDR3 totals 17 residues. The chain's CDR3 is CASSADHRQGLNTEAFF.

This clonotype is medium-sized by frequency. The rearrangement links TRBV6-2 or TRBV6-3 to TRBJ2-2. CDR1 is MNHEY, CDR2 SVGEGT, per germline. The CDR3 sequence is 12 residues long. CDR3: CASTLYTGELFF.

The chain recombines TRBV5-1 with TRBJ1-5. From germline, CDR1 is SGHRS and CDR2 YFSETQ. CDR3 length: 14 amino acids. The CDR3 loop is CASSLGGSNQPQHF.

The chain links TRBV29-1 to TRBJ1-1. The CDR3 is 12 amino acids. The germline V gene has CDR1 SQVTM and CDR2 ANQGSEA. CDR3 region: CSAPTVGTEAFF.